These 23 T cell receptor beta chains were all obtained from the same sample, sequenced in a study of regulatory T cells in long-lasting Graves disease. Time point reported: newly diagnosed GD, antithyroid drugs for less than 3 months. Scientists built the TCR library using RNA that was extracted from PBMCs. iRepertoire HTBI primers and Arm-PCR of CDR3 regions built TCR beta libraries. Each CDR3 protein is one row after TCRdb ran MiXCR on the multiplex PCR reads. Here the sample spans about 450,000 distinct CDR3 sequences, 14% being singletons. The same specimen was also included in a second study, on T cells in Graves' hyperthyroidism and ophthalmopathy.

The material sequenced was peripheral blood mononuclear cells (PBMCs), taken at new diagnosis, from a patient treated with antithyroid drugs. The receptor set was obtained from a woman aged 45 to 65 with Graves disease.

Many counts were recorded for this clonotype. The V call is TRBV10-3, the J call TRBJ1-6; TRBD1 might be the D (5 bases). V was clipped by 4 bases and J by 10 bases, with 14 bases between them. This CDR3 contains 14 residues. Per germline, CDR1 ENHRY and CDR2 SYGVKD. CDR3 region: CAISVGGAGSPLHF. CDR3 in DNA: TGTGCCATCAGTGTCGGGGGAGCCGGCTCACCCCTCCACTTT.

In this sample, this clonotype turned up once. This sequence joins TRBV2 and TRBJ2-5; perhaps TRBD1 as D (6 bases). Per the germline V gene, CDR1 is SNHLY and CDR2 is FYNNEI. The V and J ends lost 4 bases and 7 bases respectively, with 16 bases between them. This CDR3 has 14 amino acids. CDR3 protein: CASSVGADPRTQYF. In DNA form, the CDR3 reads TGTGCCAGCAGTGTGGGGGCAGACCCCAGGACCCAGTACTTC.

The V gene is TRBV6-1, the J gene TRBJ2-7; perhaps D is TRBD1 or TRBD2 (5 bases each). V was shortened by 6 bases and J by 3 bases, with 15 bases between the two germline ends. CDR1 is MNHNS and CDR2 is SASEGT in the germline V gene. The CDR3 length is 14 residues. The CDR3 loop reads CASSPPGPNYEQYF. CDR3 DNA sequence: TGTGCCAGCAGCCCTCCGGGACCCAACTACGAGCAGTACTTC.

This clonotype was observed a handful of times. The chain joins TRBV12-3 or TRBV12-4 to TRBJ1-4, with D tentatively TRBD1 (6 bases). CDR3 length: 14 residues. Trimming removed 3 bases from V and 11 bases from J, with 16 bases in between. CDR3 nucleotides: TGTGCCAGCAGTTTTTCAGGGGCAGTAGGGAAACTGTTTTTT. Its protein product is CASSFSGAVGKLFF.

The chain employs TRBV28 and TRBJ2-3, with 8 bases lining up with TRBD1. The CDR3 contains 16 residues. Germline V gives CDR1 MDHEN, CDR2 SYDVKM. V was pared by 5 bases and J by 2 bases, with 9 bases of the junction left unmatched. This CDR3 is CASSGTGTGSTDTQYF. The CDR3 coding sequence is TGTGCCAGCAGTGGGACCGGGACAGGTTCCACAGATACGCAGTATTTT.

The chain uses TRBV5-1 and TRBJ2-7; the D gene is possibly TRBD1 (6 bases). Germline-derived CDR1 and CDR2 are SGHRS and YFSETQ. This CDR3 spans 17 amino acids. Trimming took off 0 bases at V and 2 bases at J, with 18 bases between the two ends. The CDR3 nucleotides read TGCGCCAGCAGCTTGGGCCGTTTTTCGGACAGCACCTACGAGCAGTACTTC. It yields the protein CASSLGRFSDSTYEQYF.

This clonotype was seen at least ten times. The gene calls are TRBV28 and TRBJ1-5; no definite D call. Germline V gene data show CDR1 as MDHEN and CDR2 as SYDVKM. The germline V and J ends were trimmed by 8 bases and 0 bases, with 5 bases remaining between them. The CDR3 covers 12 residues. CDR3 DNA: TGTGCCAGCCTCGTTAGCAATCAGCCCCAGCATTTT. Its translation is CASLVSNQPQHF.

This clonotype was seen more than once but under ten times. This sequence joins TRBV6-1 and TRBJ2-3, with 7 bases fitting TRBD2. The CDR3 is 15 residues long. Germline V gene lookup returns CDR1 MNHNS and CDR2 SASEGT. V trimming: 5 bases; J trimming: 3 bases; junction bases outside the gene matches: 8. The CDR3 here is CASSKRIAGTDTQYF. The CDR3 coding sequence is TGTGCCAGCAGTAAGCGAATAGCGGGTACAGATACGCAGTATTTT.

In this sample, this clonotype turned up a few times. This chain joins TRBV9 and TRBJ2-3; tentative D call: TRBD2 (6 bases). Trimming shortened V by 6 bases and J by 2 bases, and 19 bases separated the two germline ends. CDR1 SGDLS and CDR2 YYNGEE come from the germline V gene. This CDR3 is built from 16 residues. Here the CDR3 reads CASKPGGRGPTDTQYF. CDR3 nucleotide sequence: TGTGCCAGCAAACCTGGGGGGAGAGGTCCCACAGATACGCAGTATTTT.

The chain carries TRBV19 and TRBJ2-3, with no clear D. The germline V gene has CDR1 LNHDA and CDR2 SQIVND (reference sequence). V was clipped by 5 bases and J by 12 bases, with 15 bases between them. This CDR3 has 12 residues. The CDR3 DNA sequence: TGTGCCAGTAGTTCAACCCTGGAAACCCAGTATTTT. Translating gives CASSSTLETQYF.

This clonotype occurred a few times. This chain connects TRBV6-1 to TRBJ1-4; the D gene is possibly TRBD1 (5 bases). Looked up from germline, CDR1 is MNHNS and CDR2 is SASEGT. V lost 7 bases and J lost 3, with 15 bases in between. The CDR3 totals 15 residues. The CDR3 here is CASNRMGGSNEKLFF. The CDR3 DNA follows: TGTGCCAGCAACCGAATGGGGGGATCTAATGAAAAACTGTTTTTT.

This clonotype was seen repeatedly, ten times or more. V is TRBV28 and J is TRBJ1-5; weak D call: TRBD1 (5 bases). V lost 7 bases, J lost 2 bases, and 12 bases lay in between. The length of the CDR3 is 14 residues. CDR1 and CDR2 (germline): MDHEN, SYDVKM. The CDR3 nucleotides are TGTGCCAGCAACTGGGGGGTCGGCAATCAGCCCCAGCATTTT. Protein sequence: CASNWGVGNQPQHF.

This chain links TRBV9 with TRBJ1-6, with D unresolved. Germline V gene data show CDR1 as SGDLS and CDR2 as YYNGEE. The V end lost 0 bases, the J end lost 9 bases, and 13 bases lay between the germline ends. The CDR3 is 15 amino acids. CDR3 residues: CASSVDEGAGSPLHF. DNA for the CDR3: TGTGCCAGCAGCGTAGATGAGGGTGCCGGTTCACCCCTCCACTTT.

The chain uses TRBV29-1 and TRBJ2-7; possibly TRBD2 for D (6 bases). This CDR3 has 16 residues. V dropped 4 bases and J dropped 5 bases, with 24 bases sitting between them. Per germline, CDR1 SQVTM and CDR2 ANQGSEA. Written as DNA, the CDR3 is TGCAGCGTTGTACCTTTTGAAGGGAGGCAGGGAGACGAGCAGTACTTC. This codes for CSVVPFEGRQGDEQYF.

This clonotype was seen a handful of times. The CDR3 region has the DNA TGTGCCAGCAGTTCCAAACCTGAGCAGTTCTTC. Translated, it gives CASSSKPEQFF. V is TRBV6-5 and J is TRBJ2-1; D ambiguous. Germline V gene data show CDR1 as MNHEY and CDR2 as SVGAGI. V lost 4 bases and J lost 9, with 7 bases in between. CDR3 length: 11 residues.

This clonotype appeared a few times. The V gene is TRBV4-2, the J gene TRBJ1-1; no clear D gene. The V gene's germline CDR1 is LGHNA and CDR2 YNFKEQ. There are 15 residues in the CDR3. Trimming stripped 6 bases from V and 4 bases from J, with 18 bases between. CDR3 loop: CASRSSGSVGTEAFF. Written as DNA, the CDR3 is TGTGCCAGCAGATCCTCGGGGTCAGTTGGCACTGAAGCTTTCTTT.

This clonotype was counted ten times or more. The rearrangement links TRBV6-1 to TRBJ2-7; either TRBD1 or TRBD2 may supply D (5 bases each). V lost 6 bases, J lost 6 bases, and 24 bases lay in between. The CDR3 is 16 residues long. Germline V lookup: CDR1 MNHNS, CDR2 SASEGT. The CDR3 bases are TGTGCCAGCAGATCAATGGGCTGGGACCACGGGTTCGAGCAGTACTTC. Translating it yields CASRSMGWDHGFEQYF.

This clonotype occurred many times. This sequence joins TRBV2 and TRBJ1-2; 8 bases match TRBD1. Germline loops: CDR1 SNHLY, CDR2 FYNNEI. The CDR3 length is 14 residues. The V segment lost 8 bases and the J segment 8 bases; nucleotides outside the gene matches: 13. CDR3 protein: CASGNSGTGGGYTF. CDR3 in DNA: TGTGCCAGCGGCAATTCCGGGACAGGAGGAGGCTACACCTTC.

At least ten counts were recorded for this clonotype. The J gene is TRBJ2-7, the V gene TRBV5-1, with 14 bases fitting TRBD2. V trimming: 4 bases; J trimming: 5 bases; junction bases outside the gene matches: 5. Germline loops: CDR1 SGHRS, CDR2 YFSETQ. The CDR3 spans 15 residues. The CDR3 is CASSEGTSGSNEQYF. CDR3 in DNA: TGCGCCAGCAGCGAAGGGACTAGCGGGAGTAACGAGCAGTACTTC.

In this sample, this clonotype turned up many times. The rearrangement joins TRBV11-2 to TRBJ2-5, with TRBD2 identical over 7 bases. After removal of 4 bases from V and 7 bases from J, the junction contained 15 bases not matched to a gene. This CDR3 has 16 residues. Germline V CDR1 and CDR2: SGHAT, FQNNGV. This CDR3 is CASSSQSGGPGGTQYF. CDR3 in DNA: TGTGCCAGCAGCTCCCAGTCGGGGGGACCCGGTGGGACCCAGTACTTC.

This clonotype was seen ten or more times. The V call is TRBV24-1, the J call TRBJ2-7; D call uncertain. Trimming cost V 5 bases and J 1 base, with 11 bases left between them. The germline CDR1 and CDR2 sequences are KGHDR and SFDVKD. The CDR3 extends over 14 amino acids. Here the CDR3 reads CATSVLVGSYEQYF. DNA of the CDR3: TGTGCCACCAGTGTGCTAGTTGGATCCTACGAGCAGTACTTC.

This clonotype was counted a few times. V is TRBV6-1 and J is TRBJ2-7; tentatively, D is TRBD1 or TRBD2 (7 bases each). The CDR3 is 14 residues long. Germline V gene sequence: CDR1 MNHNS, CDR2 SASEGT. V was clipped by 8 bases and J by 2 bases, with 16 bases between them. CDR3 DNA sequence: TGTGCCAGCCTCAGGGGGAGGGGACCCTACGAGCAGTACTTC. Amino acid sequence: CASLRGRGPYEQYF.

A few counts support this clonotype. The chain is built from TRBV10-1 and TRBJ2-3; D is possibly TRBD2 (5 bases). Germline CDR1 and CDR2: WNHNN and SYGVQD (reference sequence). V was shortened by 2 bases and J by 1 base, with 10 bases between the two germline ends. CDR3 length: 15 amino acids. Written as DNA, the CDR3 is TGCGCCAGCAGTGAGGCTAGCAGCCGCACAGATACGCAGTATTTT. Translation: CASSEASSRTDTQYF.